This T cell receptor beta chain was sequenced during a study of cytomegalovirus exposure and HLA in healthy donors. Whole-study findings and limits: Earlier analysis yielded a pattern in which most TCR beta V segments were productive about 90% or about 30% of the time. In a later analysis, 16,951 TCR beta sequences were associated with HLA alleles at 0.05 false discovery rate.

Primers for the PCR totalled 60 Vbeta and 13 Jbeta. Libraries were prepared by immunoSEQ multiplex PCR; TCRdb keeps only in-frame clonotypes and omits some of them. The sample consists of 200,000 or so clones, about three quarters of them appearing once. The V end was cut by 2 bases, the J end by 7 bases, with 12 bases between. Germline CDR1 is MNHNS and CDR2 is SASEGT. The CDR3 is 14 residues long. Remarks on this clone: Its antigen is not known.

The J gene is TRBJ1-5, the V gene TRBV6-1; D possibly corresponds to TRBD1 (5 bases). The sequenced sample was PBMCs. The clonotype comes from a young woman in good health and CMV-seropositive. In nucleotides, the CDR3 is TGTGCCAGCAGTGAACGATGGGGGGGGCAGCCCCAGCATTTT. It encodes CASSERWGGQPQHF.